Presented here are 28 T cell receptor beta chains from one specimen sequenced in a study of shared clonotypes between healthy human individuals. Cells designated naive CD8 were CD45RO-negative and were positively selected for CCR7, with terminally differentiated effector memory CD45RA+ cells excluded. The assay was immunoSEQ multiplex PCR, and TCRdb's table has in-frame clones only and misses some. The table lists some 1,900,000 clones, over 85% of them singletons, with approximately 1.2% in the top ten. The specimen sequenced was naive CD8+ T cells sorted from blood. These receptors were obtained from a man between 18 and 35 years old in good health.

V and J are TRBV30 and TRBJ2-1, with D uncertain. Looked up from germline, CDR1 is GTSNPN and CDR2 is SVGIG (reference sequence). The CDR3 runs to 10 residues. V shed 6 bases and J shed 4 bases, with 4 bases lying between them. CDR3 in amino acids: CACDYNEQFF. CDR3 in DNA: TGTGCCTGTGATTACAATGAGCAGTTCTTC.

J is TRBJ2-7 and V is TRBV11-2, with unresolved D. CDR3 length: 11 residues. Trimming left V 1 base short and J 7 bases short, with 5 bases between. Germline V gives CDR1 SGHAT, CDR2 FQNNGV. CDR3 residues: CASSLAEEQYF. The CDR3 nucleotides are TGTGCCAGCAGCTTAGCGGAGGAGCAGTACTTC.

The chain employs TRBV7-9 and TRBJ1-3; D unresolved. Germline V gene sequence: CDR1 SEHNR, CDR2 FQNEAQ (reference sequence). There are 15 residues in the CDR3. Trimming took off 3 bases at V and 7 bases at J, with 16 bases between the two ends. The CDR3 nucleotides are TGTGCCAGCAGCTTCGGGGAGCACCTTGGGAACACCATATATTTT. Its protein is CASSFGEHLGNTIYF.

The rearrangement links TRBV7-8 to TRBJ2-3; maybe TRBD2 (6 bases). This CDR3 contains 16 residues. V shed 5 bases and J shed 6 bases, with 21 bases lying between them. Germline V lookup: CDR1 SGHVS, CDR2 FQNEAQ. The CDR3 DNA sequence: TGTGCCAGCAGCCCCACCCAAGGAGGGAGGTGGGATACGCAGTATTTT. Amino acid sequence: CASSPTQGGRWDTQYF.

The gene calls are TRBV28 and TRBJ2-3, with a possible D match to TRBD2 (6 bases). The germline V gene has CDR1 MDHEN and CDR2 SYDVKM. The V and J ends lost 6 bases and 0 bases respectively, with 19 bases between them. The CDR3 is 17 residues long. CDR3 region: CASSTPRLAESTDTQYF. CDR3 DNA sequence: TGTGCCAGCAGCACCCCGAGGTTAGCGGAAAGCACAGATACGCAGTATTTT.

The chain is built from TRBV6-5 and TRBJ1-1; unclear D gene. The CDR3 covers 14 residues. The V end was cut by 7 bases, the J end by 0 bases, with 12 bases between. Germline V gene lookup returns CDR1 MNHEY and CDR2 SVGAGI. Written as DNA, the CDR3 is TGTGCCAGCATCTCGGACTCTTTGAACACTGAAGCTTTCTTT. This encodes CASISDSLNTEAFF.

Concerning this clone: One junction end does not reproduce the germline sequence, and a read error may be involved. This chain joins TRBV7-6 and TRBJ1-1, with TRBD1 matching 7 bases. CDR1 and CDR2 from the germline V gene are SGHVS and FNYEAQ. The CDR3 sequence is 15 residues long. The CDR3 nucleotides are TGTGCCAGCAGCTTAGACCAGACAGGGAACCCTGAAGCTTTCTTT. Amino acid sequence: CASSLDQTGNPEAFF.

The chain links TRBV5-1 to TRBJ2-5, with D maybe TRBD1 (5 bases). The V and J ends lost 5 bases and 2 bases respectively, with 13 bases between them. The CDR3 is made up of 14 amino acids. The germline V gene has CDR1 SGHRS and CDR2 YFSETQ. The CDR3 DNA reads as TGCGCCAGCAGTCTTTCTGACAGACAAGAGACCCAGTACTTC. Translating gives CASSLSDRQETQYF.

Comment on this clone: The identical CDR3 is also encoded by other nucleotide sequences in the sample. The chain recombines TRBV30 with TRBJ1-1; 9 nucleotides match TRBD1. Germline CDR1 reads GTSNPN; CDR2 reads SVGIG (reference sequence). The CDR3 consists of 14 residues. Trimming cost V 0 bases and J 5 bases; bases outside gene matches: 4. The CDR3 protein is CAWSVTGGLTEAFF. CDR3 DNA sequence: TGTGCCTGGAGTGTAACAGGGGGCTTAACTGAAGCTTTCTTT.

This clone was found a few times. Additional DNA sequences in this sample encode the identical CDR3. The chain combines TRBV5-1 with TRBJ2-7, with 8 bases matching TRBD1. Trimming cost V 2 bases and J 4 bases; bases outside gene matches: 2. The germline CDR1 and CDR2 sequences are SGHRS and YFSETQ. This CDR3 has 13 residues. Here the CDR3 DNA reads TGCGCCAGCAGCTTCGGGACAGGTTACGAGCAGTACTTC. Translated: CASSFGTGYEQYF.

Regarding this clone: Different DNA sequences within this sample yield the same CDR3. The CDR3 protein is CAISGDSSYEQYF. In DNA, the CDR3 is TGTGCCATCAGTGGGGACTCCTCCTACGAGCAGTACTTC. The chain couples TRBV10-3 to TRBJ2-7; a weak D match, TRBD2 (6 bases). The CDR3 runs 13 residues. Looked up from germline, CDR1 is ENHRY and CDR2 is SYGVKD. V lost 4 bases and J 0 bases, leaving 7 bases between the germline ends.

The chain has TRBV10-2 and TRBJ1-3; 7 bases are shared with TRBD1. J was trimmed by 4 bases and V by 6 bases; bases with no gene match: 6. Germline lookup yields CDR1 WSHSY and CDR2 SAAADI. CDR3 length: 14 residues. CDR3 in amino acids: CASSLDRWGNTIYF. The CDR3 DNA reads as TGCGCCAGCAGCTTGGACAGGTGGGGAAACACCATATATTTT.

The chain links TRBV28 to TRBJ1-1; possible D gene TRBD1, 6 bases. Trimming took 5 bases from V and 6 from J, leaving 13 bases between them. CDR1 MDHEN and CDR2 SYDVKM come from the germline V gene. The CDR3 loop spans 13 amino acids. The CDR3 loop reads CASSITGTSEAFF. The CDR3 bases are TGTGCCAGCAGTATAACAGGGACATCTGAAGCTTTCTTT.

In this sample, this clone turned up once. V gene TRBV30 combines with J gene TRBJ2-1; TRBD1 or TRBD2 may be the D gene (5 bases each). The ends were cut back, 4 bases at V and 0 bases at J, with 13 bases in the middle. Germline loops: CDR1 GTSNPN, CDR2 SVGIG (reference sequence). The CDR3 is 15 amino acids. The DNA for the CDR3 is TGTGCCTGGACTTGGGGGTCCAGCTCCTACAATGAGCAGTTCTTC. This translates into CAWTWGSSSYNEQFF.

The DNA of the CDR3 is TGTGCCAGCAGTCCCTTGACCCGGCTAGCGGGAGGTAATGAGCAGTTCTTC. Protein sequence: CASSPLTRLAGGNEQFF. The V and J genes are TRBV27 and TRBJ2-1, with 11 bases fitting TRBD2. Trimming at V came to 5 bases and at J to 7 bases, leaving 13 bases not matched to a gene. CDR3 length: 17 residues. Germline CDR1 is MNHEY and CDR2 is SMNVEV (reference sequence).

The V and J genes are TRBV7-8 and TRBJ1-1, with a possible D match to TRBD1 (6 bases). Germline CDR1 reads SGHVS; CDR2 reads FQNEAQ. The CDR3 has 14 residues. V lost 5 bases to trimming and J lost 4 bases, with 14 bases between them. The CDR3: CASSPIRGGTEAFF. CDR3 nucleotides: TGTGCCAGCAGCCCCATCAGGGGAGGCACTGAAGCTTTCTTT.

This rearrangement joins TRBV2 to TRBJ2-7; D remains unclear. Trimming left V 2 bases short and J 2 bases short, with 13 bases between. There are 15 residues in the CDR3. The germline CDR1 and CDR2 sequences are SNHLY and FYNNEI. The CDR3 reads CASSELAVGAYEQYF. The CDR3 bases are TGTGCCAGCAGTGAATTGGCGGTAGGAGCCTACGAGCAGTACTTC.

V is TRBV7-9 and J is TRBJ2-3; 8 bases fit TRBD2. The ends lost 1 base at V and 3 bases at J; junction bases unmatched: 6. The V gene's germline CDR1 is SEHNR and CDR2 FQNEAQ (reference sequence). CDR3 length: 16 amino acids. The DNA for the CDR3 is TGTGCCAGCAGCTTAGTTCTAGCGGGCTCGACAGATACGCAGTATTTT. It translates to CASSLVLAGSTDTQYF.

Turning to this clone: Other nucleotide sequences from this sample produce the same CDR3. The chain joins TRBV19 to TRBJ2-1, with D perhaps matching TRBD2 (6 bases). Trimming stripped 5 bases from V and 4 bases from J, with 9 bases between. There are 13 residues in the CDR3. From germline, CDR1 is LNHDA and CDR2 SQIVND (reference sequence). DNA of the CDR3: TGTGCCAGTAGTGAGGGACTGTACAATGAGCAGTTCTTC. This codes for CASSEGLYNEQFF.

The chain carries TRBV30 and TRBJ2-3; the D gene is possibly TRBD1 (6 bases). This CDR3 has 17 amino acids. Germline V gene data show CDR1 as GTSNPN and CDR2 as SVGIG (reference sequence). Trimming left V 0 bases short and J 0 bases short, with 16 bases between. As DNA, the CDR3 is TGTGCCTGGAGTGTACCTCACAGGGTCTCTAGCACAGATACGCAGTATTTT. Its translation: CAWSVPHRVSSTDTQYF.

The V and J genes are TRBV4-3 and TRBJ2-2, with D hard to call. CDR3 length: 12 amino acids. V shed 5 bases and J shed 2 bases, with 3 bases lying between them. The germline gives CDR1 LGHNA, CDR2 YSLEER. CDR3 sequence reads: CASSINTGELFF. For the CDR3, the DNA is TGCGCCAGCAGCATTAACACCGGGGAGCTGTTTTTT.

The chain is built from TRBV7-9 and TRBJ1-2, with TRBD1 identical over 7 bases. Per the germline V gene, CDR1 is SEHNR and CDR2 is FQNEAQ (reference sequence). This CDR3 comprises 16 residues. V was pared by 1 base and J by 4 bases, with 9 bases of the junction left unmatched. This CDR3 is CASSLGEGDSFYGYTF. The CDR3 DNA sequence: TGTGCCAGCAGCTTAGGGGAGGGGGACAGTTTCTATGGCTACACCTTC.

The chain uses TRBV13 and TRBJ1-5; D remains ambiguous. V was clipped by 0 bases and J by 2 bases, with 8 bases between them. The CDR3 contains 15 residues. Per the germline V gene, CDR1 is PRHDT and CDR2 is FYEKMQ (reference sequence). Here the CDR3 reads CASSLGRSGNQPQHF. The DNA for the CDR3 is TGTGCCAGCAGCTTAGGGCGGAGCGGCAATCAGCCCCAGCATTTT.

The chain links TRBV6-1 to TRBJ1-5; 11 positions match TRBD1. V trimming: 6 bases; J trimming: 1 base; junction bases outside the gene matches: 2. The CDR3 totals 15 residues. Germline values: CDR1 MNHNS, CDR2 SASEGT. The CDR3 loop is CASSGDRGSNQPQHF. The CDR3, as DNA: TGTGCCAGCAGCGGGGACAGGGGGAGCAATCAGCCCCAGCATTTT.

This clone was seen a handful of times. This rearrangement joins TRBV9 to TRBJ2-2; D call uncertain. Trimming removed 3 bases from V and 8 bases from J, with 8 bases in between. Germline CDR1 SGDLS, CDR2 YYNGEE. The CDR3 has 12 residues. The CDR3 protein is CASSGVSGELFF. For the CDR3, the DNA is TGTGCCAGCAGCGGTGTCTCAGGGGAGCTGTTTTTT.

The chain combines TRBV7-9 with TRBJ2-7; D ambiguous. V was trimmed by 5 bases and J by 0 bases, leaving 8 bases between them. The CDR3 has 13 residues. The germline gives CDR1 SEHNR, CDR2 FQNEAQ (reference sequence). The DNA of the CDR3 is TGTGCCAGCAGCGCCCCCAGCTCCTACGAGCAGTACTTC. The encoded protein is CASSAPSSYEQYF. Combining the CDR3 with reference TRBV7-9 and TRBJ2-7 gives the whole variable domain DTGVSQNPRHKITKRGQNVTFRCDPISEHNRLYWYRQTLGQGPEFLTYFQNEAQLEKSRLLSDRFSAERPKGSFSTLEIQRTEQGDSAMYLCASSAPSSYEQYFGPGTRLTVT.

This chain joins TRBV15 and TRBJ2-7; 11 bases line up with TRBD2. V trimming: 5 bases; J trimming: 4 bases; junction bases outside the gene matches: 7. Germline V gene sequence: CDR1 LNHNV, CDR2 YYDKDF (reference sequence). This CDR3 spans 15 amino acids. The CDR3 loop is CATSLQTSGVYEQYF. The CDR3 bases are TGTGCCACCAGCCTACAGACTAGCGGGGTATACGAGCAGTACTTC.

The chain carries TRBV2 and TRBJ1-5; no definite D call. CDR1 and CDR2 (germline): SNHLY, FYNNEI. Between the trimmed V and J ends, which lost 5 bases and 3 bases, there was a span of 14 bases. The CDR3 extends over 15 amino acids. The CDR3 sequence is CASSSTDGFNQPQHF. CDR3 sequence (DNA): TGTGCCAGCAGTTCTACGGACGGATTCAATCAGCCCCAGCATTTT.